Listed here are 31 T cell receptor beta chains from one sample, sequenced in a study of CD8+CD57+ T cells in acquired aplastic anemia. The template used for profiling TCR beta VDJ and CDR3 was genomic DNA. TCRdb used MiXCR to reprocess the reads, holding one entry per CDR3 protein. The data show 170,000 or so distinct CDR3 sequences, 40% to 60% seen once. Patients picked for sequencing had shown CD8+CD57+ cell expansion detected by flow cytometry. Source material: sorted CD4+, CD8+, or CD8+CD57+ T cells (not recorded which) from PBMCs. The receptors were gathered from a human donor with aplastic anemia.

A remark on this clonotype: The missing conserved phenylalanine or tryptophan at the end of this CDR3 makes a read error likely. The CDR3 loop reads CSARDVQGGHNEQFL. Written as DNA, the CDR3 is TGCAGTGCTAGAGATGTCCAGGGTGGCCACAATGAGCAGTTCCTC. The J gene is TRBJ2-1, the V gene TRBV20-1; TRBD1 might be the D (5 bases). The CDR3 covers 15 residues. CDR1 and CDR2 (germline): DFQATT, SNEGSKA (reference sequence). Trimming took 0 bases from V and 5 from J, leaving 14 bases between them.

The chain combines TRBV30 with TRBJ1-3; 7 positions match TRBD1. CDR1 is GTSNPN, CDR2 SVGIG, per germline (reference sequence). V was clipped by 2 bases and J by 0 bases; unmatched bases: 10. The CDR3 extends over 17 amino acids. CDR3 bases: TGTGCCTGGAGTAACAGGGGACTGACCTTCTCTGGAAACACCATATATTTT. Its protein product is CAWSNRGLTFSGNTIYF.

The chain carries TRBV4-2 and TRBJ2-1, with 14 bases aligning to TRBD2. Germline CDR1 and CDR2: LGHNA and YNFKEQ. This CDR3 spans 17 amino acids. After removal of 1 base from V and 5 bases from J, the junction contained 4 bases not matched to a gene. The chain's CDR3 is CASSQGLAGGPDNEQFF. The CDR3 bases are TGTGCCAGCAGCCAAGGACTAGCGGGGGGGCCCGACAATGAGCAGTTCTTC.

Concerning this clonotype itself: Possible read error: a much larger clone is one base away. J is TRBJ1-4 and V is TRBV4-2, with a weak D call TRBD1 (6 bases). The V gene lost 3 bases and the J gene lost 8 bases, with 16 bases spanning the gap. There are 15 residues in the CDR3. CDR1 is LGHNA and CDR2 is YNFKEQ in the germline V gene. CDR3 sequence (DNA): TGTGCCAGCAGCCACAAACAGGGAGTAAGGGAAAAACTGTTTTTT. This codes for CASSHKQGVREKLFF.

This chain uses TRBV3-1 with TRBJ2-7, with D unresolved. This CDR3 comprises 16 residues. V lost 1 base and J 4 bases, leaving 17 bases between the germline ends. Germline CDR1 is LGHDT and CDR2 is YNNKEL (reference sequence). The CDR3: CASSQAEGWKTYEQYF. The DNA for the CDR3 is TGTGCCAGCAGCCAAGCGGAAGGCTGGAAAACGTACGAGCAGTACTTC.

This clonotype has at least ten counts. This chain uses TRBV9 with TRBJ2-7; D might be TRBD2 (6 bases). Trimming shortened V by 0 bases and J by 6 bases, and 19 bases separated the two germline ends. The CDR3 covers 16 residues. Germline loops: CDR1 SGDLS, CDR2 YYNGEE. CDR3 protein: CASSVGGADFFSEQYF. The CDR3 bases are TGTGCCAGCAGCGTAGGCGGGGCGGACTTTTTTTCCGAGCAGTACTTC.

This clonotype was picked up one time. The V gene is TRBV20-1, the J gene TRBJ2-1, with 9 bases that match TRBD2. The CDR3 is 13 residues long. Germline V gives CDR1 DFQATT, CDR2 SNEGSKA (reference sequence). The ends lost 5 bases at V and 2 bases at J; junction bases unmatched: 1. CDR3 DNA: TGCAGTGCTGCTAGCGGGGCCTACAATGAGCAGTTCTTC. It yields the protein CSAASGAYNEQFF.

At least ten counts were recorded for this clonotype. The gene calls are TRBV20-1 and TRBJ2-1, with TRBD2 identical over 8 bases. This CDR3 comprises 14 residues. The junction had 9 bases not matched to a gene; V was cut back by 5 bases and J by 6 bases. Germline V lookup: CDR1 DFQATT, CDR2 SNEGSKA (reference sequence). The CDR3 DNA reads TGCAGTGCTGGGGTCACTAGCGGAGGCAATGAGCAGTTCTTC. This codes for CSAGVTSGGNEQFF.

The chain has TRBV19 and TRBJ1-2; no clear D gene. V was clipped by 4 bases and J by 6 bases, with 15 bases between them. The CDR3 length is 14 residues. Germline V lookup: CDR1 LNHDA, CDR2 SQIVND (reference sequence). CDR3 sequence (DNA): TGTGCCAGTAGTAATTCCCAAGGAAGGGATGGCTACACCTTC. It specifies CASSNSQGRDGYTF.

The V call is TRBV9, the J call TRBJ2-2; 8 bases are a match to TRBD2. V shed 0 bases, J shed 7 bases, and the junction held 11 bases outside the gene matches. The germline CDR1 and CDR2 sequences are SGDLS and YYNGEE. The CDR3 has 17 amino acids. CDR3 sequence: CASSVATGLVVLGELFF. DNA of the CDR3: TGTGCCAGCAGCGTAGCCACGGGACTAGTAGTTCTCGGGGAGCTGTTTTTT.

The V call is TRBV7-6, the J call TRBJ1-2, with D possibly being TRBD1 (5 bases). This CDR3 comprises 12 residues. Trimming cost V 6 bases and J 8 bases, with 13 bases left between them. The V gene's germline CDR1 is SGHVS and CDR2 FNYEAQ. CDR3 nucleotides: TGTGCCAGCAGAAAACCAGGGAGCGGCTACACCTTC. It encodes CASRKPGSGYTF.

In its sample, this clonotype was seen a few times. V and J are TRBV6-2 or TRBV6-3 and TRBJ1-5; D is uncertain. The CDR3 runs 16 residues. V lost 0 bases, J lost 2 bases, and 11 bases lay in between. Germline V gives CDR1 MNHEY, CDR2 SVGEGT. CDR3 residues: CASSYSLGERNQPQHF. The CDR3 DNA follows: TGTGCCAGCAGTTACTCGCTGGGAGAACGCAATCAGCCCCAGCATTTT.

This clonotype was counted ten times or more. The rearrangement links TRBV20-1 to TRBJ1-2; 7 nucleotides line up with TRBD1. CDR3 size: 15 residues. The germline CDR1 and CDR2 sequences are DFQATT and SNEGSKA (reference sequence). Trimming at V came to 0 bases and at J to 4 bases, leaving 8 bases not matched to a gene. The CDR3 DNA follows: TGCAGTGCTAGAGATCGCGGGACAGAATCCTATGGCTACACCTTC. Protein product: CSARDRGTESYGYTF.

This clonotype was observed at least ten times. The chain employs TRBV9 and TRBJ1-2; D is perhaps TRBD1 (5 bases). The CDR3 has 15 amino acids. Per germline, CDR1 SGDLS and CDR2 YYNGEE. V was pared by 0 bases and J by 4 bases, with 13 bases between. The CDR3 bases are TGTGCCAGCAGCGTAGATGGGGGGGGAGTCTATGGCTACACCTTC. Its protein is CASSVDGGGVYGYTF.

V and J are TRBV10-1 and TRBJ2-7; D gene uncertain. The CDR3 runs 16 residues. V was cut by 2 bases and J by 8 bases, with 22 bases left in between. Germline values: CDR1 WNHNN, CDR2 SYGVQD (reference sequence). The chain's CDR3 is CASSEADEVQPKQQYF. The CDR3 coding sequence is TGCGCCAGCAGTGAGGCGGACGAGGTGCAGCCTAAGCAGCAGTACTTC.

This clonotype was seen more than once but under ten times. The V call is TRBV7-6, the J call TRBJ1-1; 7 bases line up with TRBD1. J lost 5 bases, V lost 4 bases, and 7 bases had no gene match. The length of the CDR3 is 14 residues. Germline V gene sequence: CDR1 SGHVS, CDR2 FNYEAQ. The CDR3 spells CASSSDRARTEAFF. CDR3 in DNA: TGTGCCAGCAGCTCCGACAGGGCGCGGACTGAAGCTTTCTTT.

The genes are TRBV24-1 and TRBJ2-7, with 7 bases that match TRBD1. Losses at the gene ends were 12 bases for V and 0 bases for J; bases not matched to a gene: 4. CDR3 length equals 12 residues. Germline assignment: CDR1 KGHDR and CDR2 SFDVKD. CDR3: CAVGTVSYEQYF. DNA of the CDR3: TGTGCCGTCGGGACAGTCTCCTACGAGCAGTACTTC.

V is TRBV6-5 and J is TRBJ1-6; D remains ambiguous. Germline-derived CDR1 and CDR2 are MNHEY and SVGAGI. The CDR3 loop spans 15 amino acids. V shed 0 bases and J shed 5 bases, with 8 bases lying between them. The CDR3 nucleotides are TGTGCCAGCAGTTACTCGAATGGGGATAATTCACCCCTCCACTTT. Translating it yields CASSYSNGDNSPLHF.

This clonotype has just one count. This may stem from a read error, because a much larger clone lies one nucleotide away. The chain recombines TRBV11-3 with TRBJ2-7, with 9 bases lining up with TRBD1. Per the germline V gene, CDR1 is SGHNT and CDR2 is YENEEA. CDR3 length: 15 amino acids. The CDR3 DNA reads as TGTGCCAGCAGCTTAGAGACAGGGGGATACTACGAGCAGTCCTTC. This sequence encodes CASSLETGGYYEQSF.

This clonotype was detected many times. The chain carries TRBV24-1 and TRBJ1-5; D remains unclear. The V end lost 2 bases, the J end lost 7 bases, and 5 bases lay between the germline ends. The V gene's germline CDR1 is KGHDR and CDR2 SFDVKD. The CDR3 sequence is 12 residues long. CDR3 protein: CATSDWGQPQHF. CDR3 nucleotide sequence: TGTGCCACCAGTGATTGGGGACAGCCCCAGCATTTT.

The V and J genes are TRBV24-1 and TRBJ1-3; no clear D gene. This CDR3 has 14 amino acids. V was pared by 4 bases and J by 2 bases, with 8 bases between. CDR1 is KGHDR, CDR2 SFDVKD, per germline. CDR3 amino acids: CATSDASAGNTIYF. DNA of the CDR3: TGTGCCACCAGTGACGCATCCGCTGGAAACACCATATATTTT.

The rearrangement joins TRBV7-2 to TRBJ1-2, with a weak D call TRBD1 (6 bases). CDR1 and CDR2 from the germline V gene are SGHTA and FQGNSA. The ends were cut back, 5 bases at V and 5 bases at J, with 12 bases in the middle. The CDR3 extends over 13 amino acids. This CDR3 is CASSTDSSYGYTF. The CDR3 region has the DNA TGTGCCAGCAGCACGGACAGCAGTTATGGCTACACCTTC.

The genes are TRBV20-1 and TRBJ2-1; TRBD1 or TRBD2 may be the D gene (5 bases each). CDR1 is DFQATT, CDR2 SNEGSKA, per germline (reference sequence). V was clipped by 3 bases and J by 6 bases, with 18 bases between them. The CDR3 consists of 15 residues. The CDR3 is CSARGDWGLSNEQFF. In DNA form, the CDR3 reads TGCAGTGCTAGGGGAGACTGGGGGTTGAGCAATGAGCAGTTCTTC.

The V gene is TRBV20-1, the J gene TRBJ1-5, with unresolved D. Germline CDR1 reads DFQATT; CDR2 reads SNEGSKA (reference sequence). V lost 6 bases and J 2 bases, leaving 17 bases between the germline ends. This CDR3 has 15 residues. The CDR3 DNA is TGCAGTGCCCCCCAGTGGGGTCGCGGCAATCAGCCCCAGCATTTT. Its translation is CSAPQWGRGNQPQHF.

This clonotype was counted at least ten times. CDR3 nucleotides: TGTGCCAGCGGACCGAGACAGGGGGCCACTGAAGCTTTCTTT. This sequence encodes CASGPRQGATEAFF. The chain couples TRBV6-1 to TRBJ1-1; the match to TRBD1 covers 10 bases. CDR1 and CDR2 (germline): MNHNS, SASEGT. V was pared by 8 bases and J by 4 bases, with 7 bases of the junction left unmatched. The CDR3 loop spans 14 amino acids.

The chain uses TRBV16 and TRBJ1-6; D perhaps matches TRBD1 (5 bases). V lost 2 bases and J lost 4, with 9 bases in between. Germline CDR1 is KGHSY and CDR2 is FQNENV. The CDR3 consists of 15 residues. The CDR3 region is CASSQQGSYNSPLHF. The CDR3 nucleotides are TGTGCCAGCAGCCAACAGGGAAGTTATAATTCACCCCTCCACTTT.

A single count supports this clonotype. This chain joins TRBV15 and TRBJ1-2; 10 bases are a match to TRBD1. There are 14 residues in the CDR3. V lost 3 bases to trimming and J lost 6 bases; unmatched junction nucleotides: 4. The germline V gene encodes CDR1 LNHNV and CDR2 YYDKDF (reference sequence). CDR3 nucleotides: TGTGCCACCAGCAGCTGGACAGGGGGGGATGGCTACACCTTC. Protein sequence: CATSSWTGGDGYTF.

This clonotype was picked up many times. The J gene is TRBJ1-1, the V gene TRBV13; D is uncertain. Trimming cost V 5 bases and J 4 bases, with 23 bases left between them. CDR3 length: 17 amino acids. Germline V gives CDR1 PRHDT, CDR2 FYEKMQ (reference sequence). CDR3: CASSALIVGAEGTEAFF. As DNA, the CDR3 is TGTGCCAGCAGCGCCTTGATCGTGGGCGCTGAGGGCACTGAAGCTTTCTTT.

The V gene is TRBV7-8, the J gene TRBJ2-7; 7 bases match TRBD1. The CDR3 is made up of 11 amino acids. V was clipped by 8 bases and J by 6 bases; unmatched bases: 4. Looked up from germline, CDR1 is SGHVS and CDR2 is FQNEAQ. Here the CDR3 reads CASSRGLEQYF. The CDR3 DNA sequence: TGTGCCAGCTCTAGGGGGCTCGAGCAGTACTTC.

Only a few counts were recorded for this clonotype. This chain uses TRBV19 with TRBJ2-7, with D maybe TRBD1 (5 bases). Trimming pared 5 bases from V and 6 bases from J, leaving 17 bases between. The CDR3 runs to 14 residues. Germline loops: CDR1 LNHDA, CDR2 SQIVND (reference sequence). CDR3 in DNA: TGTGCCAGTAGTCCTAGGGCAGGGATCTCCGAGCAGTACTTC. Protein product: CASSPRAGISEQYF.

This clonotype was picked up a small number of times. Since a much larger clone is just one base distant, this may be a read error. The genes are TRBV5-6 and TRBJ1-1; the match to TRBD1 covers 11 bases. The CDR3 has 16 residues. V lost 4 bases to trimming and J lost 7 bases; unmatched junction nucleotides: 12. Germline loops: CDR1 SGHDT, CDR2 YYEEEE. DNA for the CDR3: TGTGCCAGCAGCCGTGGACAGGGGGCGCGGGATGGTGAAGCTTTCTTT. It specifies CASSRGQGARDGEAFF.